This is a list of T cell receptor beta chains from one sample in a study of cytomegalovirus exposure and HLA in healthy donors. Profiled with immunoSEQ multiplex PCR; TCRdb holds only in-frame clones, not every one. In all, the sample yields over 100,000 clones. Sequenced sample: PBMCs. Receptor source: a woman aged 40 to 55 in good health and CMV-seropositive. Both conserved end residues are part of each CDR3. The D gene is left open where the match is weak.

j_call v_call d_call cdr3_nt cdr3_aa
TRBJ2-7 TRBV7-5 NA TGTGCCAGAAGCTTAGGGGGAATTAGCGGGAGGCCCATGGGGGGCGGATCCTACGAGCAGTACTTC CARSLGGISGRPMGGGSYEQYF
TRBJ1-4 TRBV6-1 NA TGTGCCAGCATATTTGACCGCGGGGGAGAAAAACTGTTTTTT CASIFDRGGEKLFF
TRBJ2-3 TRBV30 NA TGTGCCTACGCTTATCCGGGTCGCACAGATACGCAGTATTTT CAYAYPGRTDTQYF
TRBJ1-5 TRBV19 NA TGTGCCAGTAGTACCCCCCGGGTTTTCCGCAATCAGCCCCAGCATTTT CASSTPRVFRNQPQHF
TRBJ2-1 TRBV29-1 NA TGCAGCGTTTACTGGACATACAATGAGCAGTTCTTC CSVYWTYNEQFF
TRBJ2-5 TRBV14 NA TGTGCCAGCAGCCAAGAACTGGGGCAGACCCAGTACTTC CASSQELGQTQYF
TRBJ1-5 TRBV28 NA TGTGCCAGCAGTACAAGCAGGGTCAATCAGCCCCAGCATTTT CASSTSRVNQPQHF
TRBJ2-1 TRBV7-9 TRBD1 TGTGCCAGCAGCCCGAGACAGGGTAATGAGCAGTTCTTC CASSPRQGNEQFF
TRBJ1-4 TRBV28 NA TGTGCCAGCAGTTTATTAGCAGGGGTTAATGAAAAACTGTTTTTT CASSLLAGVNEKLFF
TRBJ1-2 TRBV5-1 TRBD1 TGCGCCAGCAGCTTTGACCACGGGACAGACTATGGCTACACCTTC CASSFDHGTDYGYTF
TRBJ2-7 TRBV30 TRBD1 TGTGCCTGGGGAAGGGACAGGGGCCCTTCCGAGCAGTACTTC CAWGRDRGPSEQYF
TRBJ2-3 TRBV7-9 TRBD2 TGTGCCAGCGGAACTAGCGGGAACACAGATACGCAGTATTTT CASGTSGNTDTQYF
TRBJ2-7 TRBV9 TRBD2 TGTGCCAGCAGCGTAGTAGGGAGCGGGGACGAGCAGTACTTC CASSVVGSGDEQYF
TRBJ2-3 TRBV15 TRBD2 TGTGCCACCAGCCCGGGACTAACCACAGATACGCAGTATTTT CATSPGLTTDTQYF
TRBJ2-2 TRBV19 TRBD2 TGTGCCAGTAACGCCGGGACTAGCGGGAGCTGGGGGGAGCTGTTTTTT CASNAGTSGSWGELFF
TRBJ1-2 TRBV5-8 NA TGTGCCAGCAGCTCGGGATTGCGGTCAAACTATGGCTACACCTTC CASSSGLRSNYGYTF
TRBJ2-7 TRBV2 TRBD2 TGTGCCAGCAGTCAACCCCCCTTGCGGGAGGCCCTCTCCTACGAGCAGTACTTC CASSQPPLREALSYEQYF
TRBJ1-1 TRBV19 NA TGTGCCAGTAGTATAAAACTGGAGCTCGCTGAAGCTTTCTTT CASSIKLELAEAFF
TRBJ2-7 TRBV4-1 NA TGCGCCAGCAGCCACTCATCGACAGGTTCCTACGAGCAGTACTTC CASSHSSTGSYEQYF
TRBJ1-2 TRBV19 NA TGTGCCAGTAGACCAGACAGGACTAACTATGGCTACACCTTC CASRPDRTNYGYTF
TRBJ1-4 TRBV18 TRBD1 TGTGCCAGCTCACCGTCGGGACAGGCGTATGAAAAACTGTTTTTT CASSPSGQAYEKLFF
TRBJ1-5 TRBV18 TRBD1 TGTGCCAGCTCACCTGGGACAGCCAGCAATCAGCCCCAGCATTTT CASSPGTASNQPQHF
TRBJ1-4 TRBV5-1 NA TGCGCCAGCAGCTCTACGAACTTTAATGAAAAACTGTTTTTT CASSSTNFNEKLFF
TRBJ1-4 TRBV2 NA TGTGCCAGCTGCGGAGGGAATAATGAAAAACTGTTTTTT CASCGGNNEKLFF
TRBJ2-2 TRBV7-8 NA TGTGCCAGCAGCAGGGACTCCGACCGGGAGCTGTTTTTT CASSRDSDRELFF
TRBJ1-1 TRBV2 TRBD1 TGTGCCAGCAGTCGAACCGCGACAGGGCAAAACACTGAAGCTTTCTTT CASSRTATGQNTEAFF
TRBJ1-5 TRBV15 NA TGTGCCACCAGCAGACCTTTGGGGGGGGAGCCCCAGCATTTT CATSRPLGGEPQHF
TRBJ1-4 TRBV6-5 TRBD1 TGTGCCAGCAGCCAGTCCAGGGGGCTGCATGAAAAACTGTTTTTT CASSQSRGLHEKLFF
TRBJ2-1 TRBV14 NA TGTGCCAGCAGCCTACTAGCAGGATACAATGAGCAGTTCTTC CASSLLAGYNEQFF
TRBJ2-7 TRBV7-2 NA TGTGCCAGCAGCCGGGAAATAGGATACTACGAGCAGTACTTC CASSREIGYYEQYF
TRBJ1-2 TRBV15 NA TGTGCCACCAGCAGAAACAGGGATTATGGCTACACCTTC CATSRNRDYGYTF
TRBJ2-1 TRBV7-8 TRBD2 TGTGCCAGCAGCTCACTAGCGTTATCCTACAATGAGCAGTTCTTC CASSSLALSYNEQFF
TRBJ2-7 TRBV28 TRBD2 TGTGCCAGCAAATGGAGCGGGGCCGGCGAGCAGTACTTC CASKWSGAGEQYF
TRBJ2-7 TRBV28 TRBD1 TGTGCCAGCAGTTTGGAGTTAACAGGGGTGAACGAGCAGTACTTC CASSLELTGVNEQYF
TRBJ1-5 TRBV19 NA TGTGCCAGTAGTATTGGCCAGGGCAATCAGCCCCAGCATTTT CASSIGQGNQPQHF
TRBJ2-3 TRBV4-2 NA TGTGCCAGCAGCCAAGACCCGGTACCCCCGAGCACAGATACGCAGTATTTT CASSQDPVPPSTDTQYF
TRBJ2-1 TRBV5-4 TRBD2 TGTGCCAGCAGGTACAGCGGGATGAATGAGCAGTTCTTC CASRYSGMNEQFF
TRBJ2-5 TRBV11-2 TRBD1 TGTGCCAGCAGCCGGACAGGGGCCGAGGGCTACAAAGAGACCCAGTACTTC CASSRTGAEGYKETQYF
TRBJ2-5 TRBV27 TRBD2 TGTGCCAGCAGTTTTGTGGGAGGGGTGAGAGAGACCCAGTACTTC CASSFVGGVRETQYF
TRBJ2-7 TRBV7-8 TRBD1 TGTGCCAGCAGCTTAGCGGGACAGGGGTACGAGCAGTACTTC CASSLAGQGYEQYF
TRBJ2-3 TRBV4-1 NA TGCGCCAGCAGCCAAGATAACCGGGAGACAGATACGCAGTATTTT CASSQDNRETDTQYF
TRBJ2-3 TRBV29-1 NA TGCAGCGTTCTTGCAGGGTTGAGCACAGATACGCAGTATTTT CSVLAGLSTDTQYF
TRBJ1-4 TRBV10-3 TRBD1 TGTGCCATCAGTGGTCAGACAGGGGGGAATGAAAAACTGTTTTTT CAISGQTGGNEKLFF
TRBJ2-2 TRBV11-2 TRBD1 TGTGCCAGCAGCCGGACAGGGGGTGTGAACACCGGGGAGCTGTTTTTT CASSRTGGVNTGELFF
TRBJ2-5 TRBV10-3 TRBD1 TGTGCCATCAGCGGGACAGGGGGCTTGAGCCAGTACTTC CAISGTGGLSQYF